The 11 T cell receptor beta chains presented below share a single source sample, sequenced in a study of blood T cell repertoires in COVID-19. The method was immunoSEQ multiplex PCR; TCRdb's version includes in-frame clones alone and lacks a portion of them. This table has around 320,000 clones, around 89% appearing once. Sequenced input: peripheral blood. Source of these receptors: a woman in her twenties or thirties who had recovered from COVID-19.

The chain couples TRBV2 to TRBJ2-3; TRBD2 matches at 9 bases. The germline CDR1 and CDR2 sequences are SNHLY and FYNNEI. The ends lost 7 bases at V and 3 bases at J; junction bases unmatched: 5. This CDR3 is built from 14 residues. The CDR3, as DNA: TGTGCCAGCAATTTAGCGGGGGTGACAGATACGCAGTATTTT. Amino acids: CASNLAGVTDTQYF.

The chain combines TRBV5-6 with TRBJ1-6; D gene uncertain. From germline, CDR1 is SGHDT and CDR2 YYEEEE. The CDR3 totals 15 residues. Trimming stripped 4 bases from V and 10 bases from J, with 18 bases between. DNA of the CDR3: TGTGCCAGCAGCCCGACGCCGGGGTTAGGATCACCCCTCCACTTT. Amino acids: CASSPTPGLGSPLHF.

For the CDR3, the DNA is TGTGCCACCAGCAGAGATCCAGCGGGGGAAACCGGGGAGCTGTTTTTT. This sequence encodes CATSRDPAGETGELFF. The chain links TRBV15 to TRBJ2-2, with TRBD2 matching 8 bases. V shed 0 bases, J shed 5 bases, and the junction held 5 bases outside the gene matches. This CDR3 has 16 residues. Germline V gene lookup returns CDR1 LNHNV and CDR2 YYDKDF (reference sequence).

The V call is TRBV24-1, the J call TRBJ1-2; 11 bases fit TRBD1. Germline CDR1 KGHDR, CDR2 SFDVKD. This CDR3 is built from 14 residues. J gave up 8 bases and V 4 bases, and 5 bases lay outside the gene matches. The CDR3 DNA reads TGTGCCACCAGTGAAGGACAGGGGGCAAGCGGCTACACCTTC. Its translation is CATSEGQGASGYTF.

This chain links TRBV5-1 with TRBJ1-1; TRBD1 matches 10 bases. Germline CDR1 reads SGHRS; CDR2 reads YFSETQ. Losses at the gene ends were 3 bases for V and 6 bases for J; bases not matched to a gene: 14. The CDR3 runs 17 residues. The CDR3 DNA sequence: TGCGCCAGCAGCTCCCAGTTACGACAGGGGGCTTTGGCTGAAGCTTTCTTT. Translated, it gives CASSSQLRQGALAEAFF.

The chain carries TRBV5-4 and TRBJ1-5; D uncertain. CDR1 and CDR2 from the germline V gene are SGHNT and YYREEE (reference sequence). This CDR3 comprises 17 residues. Trimming stripped 4 bases from V and 3 bases from J, with 20 bases between. The CDR3 DNA is TGTGCCAGCAGCCCACAGTACGGACGGGATCCCAATCAGCCCCAGCATTTT. Its translation: CASSPQYGRDPNQPQHF.

For this clone: This CDR3 is missing its conserved last phenylalanine or tryptophan, likely due to a read error. Because the CDR3's place on the DNA is in doubt, the DNA is left out and the CDR3 is given as listed by TCRdb. The V call is TRBV6-2 or TRBV6-3, the J call TRBJ1-4; the listed D gene, TRBD1, was not tested against the DNA. CDR1 is MNHEY and CDR2 is SVGEGT in the germline V gene. The CDR3 adds up to 13 amino acids, both ends counted. CDR3: CASSGQNNKGPQI.

This clone was found once. This chain joins TRBV28 and TRBJ1-2; D is uncertain. In germline, CDR1 is MDHEN, CDR2 SYDVKM. The V gene lost 3 bases and the J gene lost 1 base, with 9 bases spanning the gap. The CDR3 is made up of 14 amino acids. CDR3 residues: CASSLRRNNYGYTF. The CDR3, as DNA: TGTGCCAGCAGTTTGCGAAGAAATAACTATGGCTACACCTTC.

V gene TRBV18 combines with J gene TRBJ2-7; TRBD1 is a possible D gene (5 bases). Trimming took off 2 bases at V and 0 bases at J, with 8 bases between the two ends. Germline values: CDR1 KGHSH, CDR2 LQKENI. This CDR3 spans 14 amino acids. CDR3 sequence (DNA): TGTGCCAGCTCACCAGGCAGGGACTCCTACGAGCAGTACTTC. This gives the protein CASSPGRDSYEQYF.

The genes are TRBV6-2 or TRBV6-3 and TRBJ2-5, with 11 bases fitting TRBD2. CDR3 length: 16 residues. Germline assignment: CDR1 MNHEY and CDR2 SVGEGT. V gave up 2 bases and J gave up 1 base; unmatched junction bases: 3. This CDR3 is CASSYGLAGGQETQYF. DNA of the CDR3: TGTGCCAGCAGTTACGGGCTAGCGGGGGGCCAAGAGACCCAGTACTTC.

This rearrangement joins TRBV3-1 (or the pseudogene TRBV3-2) to TRBJ2-3; D is ambiguous. This CDR3 has 15 residues. V was pared by 2 bases and J by 0 bases, with 9 bases between. From germline, CDR1 is LGHDT and CDR2 YNNKEL (reference sequence). CDR3 bases: TGTGCCAGCAGCCAAAGTCGAGCTAGCACAGATACGCAGTATTTT. Amino acid sequence: CASSQSRASTDTQYF.